This entry lists 21 T cell receptor beta chains sequenced from one sample in a study of blood T cells in healthy people across ages. Alongside a J-beta primer mix, a sample-barcoded 5' primer served in a second PCR lasting about 7 to 11 cycles. TCRdb analysed the 5' RACE reads with MiXCR anew, one entry per CDR3 protein. The table has some 1,800,000 distinct CDR3 sequences, roughly 43% seen once. Sequencing was performed on blood. These receptors all stem from a human donor in good health.

The chain has TRBV20-1 and TRBJ2-3, with a possible D match to TRBD1 (7 bases). The germline V gene has CDR1 DFQATT and CDR2 SNEGSKA (reference sequence). This CDR3 spans 15 amino acids. Trimming shortened V by 6 bases and J by 4 bases, and 20 bases separated the two germline ends. CDR3 sequence (DNA): TGCAGTGCCCCCGATAGCAGGGGGGCCCCAGATACGCAGTATTTT. Translating gives CSAPDSRGAPDTQYF.

Comment on this clonotype: A junction boundary mismatches the germline segment, possibly from a read error. This chain connects TRBV9 to TRBJ2-3; 8 positions agree with TRBD2. CDR1 and CDR2 from the germline V gene are SGDLS and YYNGEE. This CDR3 spans 17 amino acids. CDR3 loop: CASSVGRGGRVTDTQYF. The CDR3 coding sequence is TGTGCTAGCAGCGTAGGACGGGGGGGCCGAGTCACAGATACGCAGTATTTT. The full variable domain, rest sourced from reference TRBV9 and TRBJ2-3, is DSGVTQTPKHLITATGQRVTLRCSPRSGDLSVYWYQQSLDQGLQFLIQYYNGEERAKGNILERFSAQQFPDLHSELNLSSLELGDSALYFCASSVGRGGRVTDTQYFGPGTRLTVL.

For the CDR3, the DNA is TGTGCCACCAGCAGAGGTCACGGCCTCATGAACACTGAAGCTTTCTTT. As protein: CATSRGHGLMNTEAFF. V usage is TRBV15 and J usage is TRBJ1-1; D call uncertain. CDR1 is LNHNV, CDR2 YYDKDF, per germline (reference sequence). CDR3 length equals 16 residues. V lost 1 base and J 0 bases, leaving 12 bases between the germline ends. The full variable domain, with the rest looked up from reference TRBV15 and TRBJ1-1, is DAMVIQNPRYQVTQFGKPVTLSCSQTLNHNVMYWYQQKSSQAPKLLFHYYDKDFNNEADTPDNFQSRRPNTSFCFLDIRSPGLGDTAMYLCATSRGHGLMNTEAFFGQGTRLTVV.

This chain joins TRBV5-1 and TRBJ1-4; tentative D call: TRBD1 (5 bases). The V end lost 4 bases, the J end lost 7 bases, and 11 bases lay between the germline ends. Germline V CDR1 and CDR2: SGHRS, YFSETQ. CDR3 length: 13 amino acids. CDR3 nucleotide sequence: TGCGCCAGCAGCGCCGGACACAGTGAAAAACTGTTTTTT. Its protein product is CASSAGHSEKLFF.

V is TRBV4-1 and J is TRBJ1-5; D is uncertain. CDR1 MGHRA and CDR2 YSYEKL come from the germline V gene. V gave up 4 bases and J gave up 6 bases, with 16 bases separating them. The CDR3 loop spans 15 amino acids. The CDR3 protein is CASSLMGGIGQPQHF. The CDR3 region has the DNA TGCGCCAGCAGCCTAATGGGAGGGATAGGTCAGCCCCAGCATTTT.

This clonotype has a handful of counts. The chain couples TRBV20-1 to TRBJ2-7; 8 bases align to TRBD2. From germline, CDR1 is DFQATT and CDR2 SNEGSKA (reference sequence). The CDR3 runs 15 residues. V lost 5 bases to trimming and J lost 7 bases; unmatched junction nucleotides: 16. CDR3 bases: TGCAGTGCTGAGGGTAGGCGGGGGGCCCCCTGGGAGCAGTACTTC. This codes for CSAEGRRGAPWEQYF.

This clonotype was seen a handful of times. This chain connects TRBV6-6 to TRBJ2-1, with D maybe TRBD2 (6 bases). Germline CDR1 and CDR2: MNHNY and SVGAGI (reference sequence). With 6 bases removed from V and 7 bases from J, the gap between germline ends came to 10 bases. The CDR3 contains 12 residues. This CDR3 is CASRRRENEQFF. The CDR3 DNA reads TGTGCCAGCAGGAGGCGGGAAAATGAGCAGTTCTTC.

V gene TRBV5-1 combines with J gene TRBJ2-7; possible D gene TRBD1, 6 bases. The germline CDR1 and CDR2 sequences are SGHRS and YFSETQ. CDR3 size: 13 residues. Trimming removed 3 bases at V and 7 bases at J, with 14 bases between. The CDR3 loop reads CASSWGQGLEQYF. The CDR3 DNA follows: TGCGCCAGCAGCTGGGGTCAGGGGTTGGAGCAGTACTTC.

This chain links TRBV6-5 with TRBJ1-1; tentatively, D is TRBD1 (5 bases). In germline, CDR1 is MNHEY, CDR2 SVGAGI. V was clipped by 0 bases and J by 10 bases, with 18 bases between them. CDR3 size: 15 residues. The CDR3: CASSYSEGPRVGAFF. The CDR3 DNA follows: TGTGCCAGCAGTTACTCGGAGGGACCGAGGGTCGGAGCTTTCTTT.

This clonotype appeared a few times. The CDR3 DNA is TGTGCCAGCAGCTTAATTCGAGTAGCGAGAGGTTACAATGAGCAGTTCTTC. Translation gives CASSLIRVARGYNEQFF. V gene TRBV7-3 combines with J gene TRBJ2-1; tentatively, D is TRBD2 (5 bases). Deletions cut 1 base from V and 4 bases from J, with 17 bases between. Germline V lookup: CDR1 SGHTA, CDR2 FQGTGA. This CDR3 spans 17 amino acids.

V is TRBV29-1 and J is TRBJ2-3, with a tentative D call TRBD1 (6 bases). Deletions cut 1 base from V and 8 bases from J, with 16 bases between. This CDR3 region has 14 residues. Germline CDR1 is SQVTM and CDR2 is ANQGSEA. The CDR3 DNA follows: TGCAGCGTTGAAGTTGTACAGGGCGAGGGTACGCAGTATTTT. Encoded protein: CSVEVVQGEGTQYF.

This clonotype came up a few times. The chain recombines TRBV20-1 with TRBJ1-2, with 8 bases identical to TRBD1. Trimming at V came to 8 bases and at J to 3 bases, leaving 17 bases not matched to a gene. CDR3 length: 16 residues. Looked up from germline, CDR1 is DFQATT and CDR2 is SNEGSKA (reference sequence). CDR3 amino acids: CSLHGQGGKGDYGYTF. In DNA form, the CDR3 reads TGCAGTCTCCACGGACAGGGTGGTAAAGGGGACTATGGCTACACCTTC.

This sequence joins TRBV29-1 and TRBJ2-1; D gene unclear. Trimming removed 7 bases at V and 6 bases at J, with 7 bases between. Germline V gene sequence: CDR1 SQVTM, CDR2 ANQGSEA. The CDR3 runs 10 residues. The chain's CDR3 is CSARANEQFF. Here the CDR3 DNA reads TGCAGCGCTCGTGCCAATGAGCAGTTCTTC.

This clonotype was seen only a few times. The V gene is TRBV20-1, the J gene TRBJ1-1; D remains ambiguous. The CDR3 runs 15 residues. Trimming left V 1 base short and J 5 bases short, with 17 bases between. The V gene's germline CDR1 is DFQATT and CDR2 SNEGSKA (reference sequence). The chain's CDR3 is CSARVVGRVETEAFF. As DNA, the CDR3 is TGCAGTGCTAGAGTCGTCGGGCGGGTAGAAACTGAAGCTTTCTTT.

This clonotype was picked up a small number of times. The genes are TRBV27 and TRBJ2-3; a weak D match, TRBD1 (6 bases). Trimming took 4 bases from V and 1 from J, leaving 15 bases between them. Germline V gene sequence: CDR1 MNHEY, CDR2 SMNVEV (reference sequence). There are 16 residues in the CDR3. CDR3 nucleotide sequence: TGTGCCAGCAGTTCGGACAGTAGGTATCGCACAGATACGCAGTATTTT. As protein: CASSSDSRYRTDTQYF.

This chain joins TRBV28 and TRBJ2-3, with 9 positions matching TRBD2. CDR1 and CDR2 from the germline V gene are MDHEN and SYDVKM. The CDR3 extends over 16 amino acids. The trim removed 2 bases at V and 2 bases at J, leaving 5 bases unmatched. CDR3 residues: CASSLRRTSATDTQYF. CDR3 bases: TGTGCCAGCAGTTTAAGGAGGACTAGCGCCACAGATACGCAGTATTTT.

In its sample, this clonotype was seen a few times. This chain links TRBV25-1 with TRBJ2-6; D perhaps matches TRBD1 (6 bases). Deletions cut 4 bases from V and 0 bases from J, with 13 bases between. This CDR3 is 17 amino acids long. In germline, CDR1 is MGHDK, CDR2 SYGVNS. CDR3 bases: TGTGCCAGCAGTGGGAACAGGGTTAGCTCTGGGGCCAACGTCCTGACTTTC. It is translated as CASSGNRVSSGANVLTF. The full variable domain, with the rest looked up from reference TRBV25-1 and TRBJ2-6, is EADIYQTPRYLVIGTGKKITLECSQTMGHDKMYWYQQDPGMELHLIHYSYGVNSTEKGDLSSESTVSRIRTEHFPLTLESARPSHTSQYLCASSGNRVSSGANVLTFGAGSRLTVL.

The chain links TRBV5-1 to TRBJ2-3; 9 bases line up with TRBD1. V was clipped by 7 bases and J by 5 bases; unmatched bases: 8. Germline V gene sequence: CDR1 SGHRS, CDR2 YFSETQ. The CDR3 consists of 14 residues. The DNA of the CDR3 is TGCGCCAGCTTCACAGGGGGCGCAGAAGATACGCAGTATTTT. Translating gives CASFTGGAEDTQYF. Complete variable domain (other parts from reference TRBV5-1 and TRBJ2-3): KAGVTQTPRYLIKTRGQQVTLSCSPISGHRSVSWYQQTPGQGLQFLFEYFSETQRNKGNFPGRFSGRQFSNSRSEMNVSTLELGDSALYLCASFTGGAEDTQYFGPGTRLTVL.

This clonotype has just a few counts. The CDR3 reads CASSYVTGGEQFF. CDR3 DNA sequence: TGTGCCAGCAGTTACGTGACAGGAGGTGAGCAGTTCTTC. The V gene is TRBV6-6, the J gene TRBJ2-1; tentative D call: TRBD1 (6 bases). V was pared by 2 bases and J by 9 bases, with 11 bases between. The CDR3 is 13 amino acids. Germline V lookup: CDR1 MNHNY, CDR2 SVGAGI (reference sequence).

This clonotype showed up just a few times. The chain links TRBV6-6 to TRBJ2-5; perhaps TRBD2 as D (6 bases). V was cut by 6 bases and J by 5 bases, with 16 bases left in between. In germline, CDR1 is MNHNY, CDR2 SVGAGI (reference sequence). This CDR3 spans 14 amino acids. CDR3 in amino acids: CASSPPGGVETQYF. CDR3 in DNA: TGTGCCAGCAGCCCTCCCGGCGGGGTTGAGACCCAGTACTTC.

As to this clonotype: At one boundary the junction diverges from the germline segment, which might be a read error. This chain links TRBV12-3 or TRBV12-4 with TRBJ1-3; D unclear. CDR3 length equals 14 residues. The chain's CDR3 is CVSSLVFSGNTIYF. CDR3 bases: TGTGTCAGCAGTTTGGTCTTCTCTGGAAACACCATATATTTT.